This TCR beta chain is from a study of CD8+CD57+ T cells in acquired aplastic anemia. At the level of the study: CD4+ and CD8+ cells, once sorted, gave DNA averaging roughly 3 ug.

Findings and caveats of the study: No significant patient-versus-control difference appeared in CD8+ Simpson's diversity.

A word on this clonotype: Antigen unknown.

TCR beta VDJ combinations and CDR3 sequences were profiled from genomic DNA. TCRdb fed the reads into MiXCR, producing one record per CDR3 protein. The sample lists 150,000 to 200,000 distinct CDR3 sequences, less than 65% occurring once. This CDR3 region has 9 residues. V was trimmed by 8 bases and J by 10 bases, leaving 12 bases between them. Germline V gene sequence: CDR1 SQVTM, CDR2 ANQGSEA. Material: sorted CD4+, CD8+, or CD8+CD57+ T cells (not recorded which) from PBMCs. This sequence joins TRBV29-1 and TRBJ2-7, with unresolved D. The sequence was obtained from a human donor with severe aplastic anemia or a healthy control (not recorded which). In DNA form, the CDR3 reads TGCAGCCCTGGTTGGTCCCAGTACTTC. Protein sequence: CSPGWSQYF.